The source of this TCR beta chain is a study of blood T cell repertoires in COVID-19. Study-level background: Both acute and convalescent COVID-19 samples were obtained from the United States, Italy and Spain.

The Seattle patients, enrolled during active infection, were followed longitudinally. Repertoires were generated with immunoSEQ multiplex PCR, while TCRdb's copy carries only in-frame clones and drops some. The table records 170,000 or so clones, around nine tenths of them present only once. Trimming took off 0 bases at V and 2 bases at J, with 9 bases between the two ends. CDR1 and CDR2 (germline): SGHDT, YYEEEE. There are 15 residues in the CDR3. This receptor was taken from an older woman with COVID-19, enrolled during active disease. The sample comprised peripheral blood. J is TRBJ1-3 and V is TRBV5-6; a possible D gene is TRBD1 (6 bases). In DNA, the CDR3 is TGTGCCAGCAGCTTGGCCAACAGGGCTGGAAACACCATATATTTT. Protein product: CASSLANRAGNTIYF.